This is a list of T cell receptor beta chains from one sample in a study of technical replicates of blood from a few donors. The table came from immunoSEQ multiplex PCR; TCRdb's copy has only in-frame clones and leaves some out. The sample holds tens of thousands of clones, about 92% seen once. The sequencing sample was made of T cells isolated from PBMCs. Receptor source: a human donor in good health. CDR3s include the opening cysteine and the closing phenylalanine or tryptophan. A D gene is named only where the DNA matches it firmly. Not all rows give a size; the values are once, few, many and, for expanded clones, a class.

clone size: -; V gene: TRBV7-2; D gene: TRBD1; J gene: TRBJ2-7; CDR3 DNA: TGTGCCAGCAGCCGGGACAGAAAATACGAGCAGTACTTC; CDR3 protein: CASSRDRKYEQYF
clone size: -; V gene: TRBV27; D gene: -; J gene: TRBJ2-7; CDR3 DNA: TGTGCCAGCAGTCTGCTTGGAGAGAGCTCCTACGAGCAGTACTTC; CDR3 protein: CASSLLGESSYEQYF
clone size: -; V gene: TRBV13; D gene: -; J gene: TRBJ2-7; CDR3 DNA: TGTGCCAGCAGCTTAGAACAGGACTACGAGCAGTACTTC; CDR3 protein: CASSLEQDYEQYF
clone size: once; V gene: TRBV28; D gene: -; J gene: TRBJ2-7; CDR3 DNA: TGTGCCAGCAGTTTAAGGGGAAGGAAGGCCTACGAGCAGTACTTC; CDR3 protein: CASSLRGRKAYEQYF
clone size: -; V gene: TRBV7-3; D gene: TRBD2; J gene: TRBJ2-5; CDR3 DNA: TGTGCCAGCAGCTTAGTATTAGCGGGGGCTCAAGAGACCCAGTACTTC; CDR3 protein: CASSLVLAGAQETQYF
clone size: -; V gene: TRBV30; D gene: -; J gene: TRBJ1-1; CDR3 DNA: TGTGCCTGGACAGGGGCGAACACTGAAGCTTTCTTT; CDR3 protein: CAWTGANTEAFF
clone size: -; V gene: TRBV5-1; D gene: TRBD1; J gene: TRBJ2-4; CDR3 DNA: TGCGCCAGCAGCGCCGCGACAGGGGTTGAAAACATTCAGTACTTC; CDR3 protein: CASSAATGVENIQYF
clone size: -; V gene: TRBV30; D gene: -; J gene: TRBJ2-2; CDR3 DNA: TGTGCCTGGAACGAGTTCGCGAACACCGGGGAGCTGTTTTTT; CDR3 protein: CAWNEFANTGELFF
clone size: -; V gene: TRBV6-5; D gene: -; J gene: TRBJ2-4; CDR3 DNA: TGTGCCAGCAGCCCCGACAGTATAGCCAAAAACATTCAGTACTTC; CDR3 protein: CASSPDSIAKNIQYF
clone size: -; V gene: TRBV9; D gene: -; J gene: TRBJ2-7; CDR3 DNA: TGTGCCAGCAGCGTATCAGGTACCCACGAGCAGTACTTC; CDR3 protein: CASSVSGTHEQYF
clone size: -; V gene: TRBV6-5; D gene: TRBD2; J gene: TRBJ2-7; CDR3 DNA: TGTGCCAGCACGCAAGGCGGGAGTTTGTACGAGCAGTACTTC; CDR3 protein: CASTQGGSLYEQYF
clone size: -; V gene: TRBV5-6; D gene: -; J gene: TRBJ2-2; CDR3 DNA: TGTGCCAGCAGCGCCGGACTGGTCGGGGAGCTGTTTTTT; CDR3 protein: CASSAGLVGELFF
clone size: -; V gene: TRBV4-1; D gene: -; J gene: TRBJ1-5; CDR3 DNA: TGCGCCAGCAGCCAAGAACAGGTGACCTATCAGCCCCAGCATTTT; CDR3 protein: CASSQEQVTYQPQHF
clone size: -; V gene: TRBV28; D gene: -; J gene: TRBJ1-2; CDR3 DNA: TGTGCCAGCAGGGGCTCAGGGCGGTATGGCTACACCTTC; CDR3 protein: CASRGSGRYGYTF
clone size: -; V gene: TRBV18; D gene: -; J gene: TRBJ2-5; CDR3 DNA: TGTGCCAGCTCCTCCCAAGGTGCGGCATCCCAAGAGACCCAGTACTTC; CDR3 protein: CASSSQGAASQETQYF
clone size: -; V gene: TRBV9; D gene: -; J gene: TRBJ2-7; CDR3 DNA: TGTGCCAGCAGCGAAGCAGGGGGGATAACGTACGAGCAGTACTTC; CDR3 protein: CASSEAGGITYEQYF
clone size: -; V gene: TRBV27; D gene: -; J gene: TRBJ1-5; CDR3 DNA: TGTGCCAGCAGTTTATCGGCGGATCTCGAGCCCCAGCATTTT; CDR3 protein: CASSLSADLEPQHF
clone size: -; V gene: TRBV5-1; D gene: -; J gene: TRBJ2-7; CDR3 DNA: TGCGCCAGCAGCTTGACAGGACATGTCAACGAGCAGTACTTC; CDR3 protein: CASSLTGHVNEQYF
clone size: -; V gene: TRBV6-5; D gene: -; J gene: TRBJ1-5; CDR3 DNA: TGTGCCAGCAGTTACTCTCTAACTTATCAGCCCCAGCATTTT; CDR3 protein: CASSYSLTYQPQHF